A selection of T cell receptor beta chains follows, all from one sample in a study of technical replicates of blood from a few donors. The protocol was immunoSEQ multiplex PCR, while the TCRdb copy is restricted to in-frame clones and leaves out a portion. The sample has approximately 53,000 clones; about 96% are singletons. Source material: T cells isolated from PBMCs. The receptors were gathered from a human donor in good health. Both conserved end residues are part of each CDR3. D genes are given only for firm matches. Size values are once, few and many counts, or a class for expanded clones, and some rows have none.

V gene: TRBV28
D gene: TRBD2
J gene: TRBJ2-1
clone size: NA
CDR3 protein: CASSPPRGSGRVYNEQFF
CDR3 DNA: TGTGCCAGCAGTCCCCCCCGGGGTAGCGGGCGCGTCTACAATGAGCAGTTCTTC

V gene: TRBV30
D gene: NA
J gene: TRBJ1-2
clone size: NA
CDR3 protein: CAWRGSGENYGYTF
CDR3 DNA: TGTGCCTGGAGGGGGTCGGGGGAGAACTATGGCTACACCTTC

V gene: TRBV6-4
D gene: TRBD1
J gene: TRBJ1-5
clone size: NA
CDR3 protein: CASKGTGLQPQHF
CDR3 DNA: TGTGCCAGCAAAGGGACAGGGCTTCAGCCCCAGCATTTT

V gene: TRBV4-1
D gene: TRBD1
J gene: TRBJ2-3
clone size: NA
CDR3 protein: CASSQESGQGGPTQYF
CDR3 DNA: TGCGCCAGCAGCCAAGAGTCAGGACAGGGGGGCCCTACGCAGTATTTT

V gene: TRBV4-1
D gene: TRBD2
J gene: TRBJ2-4
clone size: NA
CDR3 protein: CASSLNLGGDNIQYF
CDR3 DNA: TGCGCCAGCAGCCTAAACCTCGGGGGGGATAACATTCAGTACTTC

V gene: TRBV4-1
D gene: TRBD1
J gene: TRBJ1-2
clone size: NA
CDR3 protein: CASSHPGTDYGYTF
CDR3 DNA: TGCGCCAGCAGCCATCCCGGGACAGACTATGGCTACACCTTC

V gene: TRBV28
D gene: TRBD2
J gene: TRBJ2-1
clone size: NA
CDR3 protein: CASSQFSGSYNEQFF
CDR3 DNA: TGTGCCAGCAGTCAATTTAGCGGGAGTTACAATGAGCAGTTCTTC

V gene: TRBV10-3
D gene: NA
J gene: TRBJ1-1
clone size: NA
CDR3 protein: CAISDSVLNTEAFF
CDR3 DNA: TGTGCCATCAGTGACAGCGTTCTGAACACTGAAGCTTTCTTT

V gene: TRBV6-5
D gene: TRBD2
J gene: TRBJ2-7
clone size: NA
CDR3 protein: CASTEGLAGYEQYF
CDR3 DNA: TGTGCCAGCACTGAGGGACTAGCGGGCTACGAGCAGTACTTC

V gene: TRBV27
D gene: NA
J gene: TRBJ2-7
clone size: NA
CDR3 protein: CASSPTLTGFYEQYF
CDR3 DNA: TGTGCCAGCAGTCCGACCTTGACAGGTTTCTACGAGCAGTACTTC

V gene: TRBV28
D gene: TRBD1
J gene: TRBJ1-1
clone size: NA
CDR3 protein: CASSLGTGGSEAFF
CDR3 DNA: TGTGCCAGCAGTTTAGGGACAGGGGGTTCCGAAGCTTTCTTT

V gene: TRBV7-6
D gene: TRBD1
J gene: TRBJ1-2
clone size: NA
CDR3 protein: CASSLGTGDHGYTF
CDR3 DNA: TGTGCCAGCAGCTTAGGGACAGGGGATCATGGCTACACCTTC

V gene: TRBV25-1
D gene: NA
J gene: TRBJ1-1
clone size: NA
CDR3 protein: CASKLGGAYTEAFF
CDR3 DNA: TGTGCCAGCAAGTTGGGGGGGGCGTATACTGAAGCTTTCTTT

V gene: TRBV27
D gene: TRBD1
J gene: TRBJ1-1
clone size: NA
CDR3 protein: CASSLWTGGTEAFF
CDR3 DNA: TGTGCCAGCAGTTTGTGGACAGGAGGGACTGAAGCTTTCTTT

V gene: TRBV30
D gene: NA
J gene: TRBJ2-3
clone size: once
CDR3 protein: CAWFSGSTDTQYF
CDR3 DNA: TGTGCCTGGTTCTCGGGAAGCACAGATACGCAGTATTTT

V gene: TRBV19
D gene: NA
J gene: TRBJ2-1
clone size: NA
CDR3 protein: CASSIALATYNEQFF
CDR3 DNA: TGTGCCAGTAGTATAGCACTAGCCACCTACAATGAGCAGTTCTTC

V gene: TRBV9
D gene: TRBD2
J gene: TRBJ2-1
clone size: NA
CDR3 protein: CASSAFSGSSYNEQFF
CDR3 DNA: TGTGCCAGCAGTGCTTTTAGCGGGAGCTCCTACAATGAGCAGTTCTTC

V gene: TRBV5-4
D gene: TRBD1
J gene: TRBJ2-3
clone size: NA
CDR3 protein: CASSWGQTTDTQYF
CDR3 DNA: TGTGCCAGCAGCTGGGGACAGACCACAGATACGCAGTATTTT

V gene: TRBV9
D gene: NA
J gene: TRBJ1-3
clone size: NA
CDR3 protein: CASSVETSTGNTIYF
CDR3 DNA: TGTGCCAGCAGCGTAGAGACTTCCACTGGAAACACCATATATTTT

V gene: TRBV7-3
D gene: TRBD2
J gene: TRBJ2-7
clone size: once
CDR3 protein: CASSVGTSELYEQYF
CDR3 DNA: TGTGCCAGCAGCGTTGGGACTAGCGAGCTCTACGAGCAGTACTTC

V gene: TRBV6-1
D gene: TRBD1
J gene: TRBJ2-7
clone size: once
CDR3 protein: CAGGQGAPYEQYF
CDR3 DNA: TGTGCCGGAGGACAGGGGGCCCCCTACGAGCAGTACTTC

V gene: TRBV4-3
D gene: NA
J gene: TRBJ2-3
clone size: once
CDR3 protein: CASSQDSGVTDTQYF
CDR3 DNA: TGCGCCAGCAGCCAAGATTCGGGGGTCACAGATACGCAGTATTTT